This T cell receptor (beta chain) is from a study of cytomegalovirus exposure and HLA in healthy donors. In the PCR, 60 Vbeta and 13 Jbeta primers were used. Assay used: immunoSEQ multiplex PCR; TCRdb lists only in-frame clones, some missing. The sample comprises 100,000 to 120,000 clones, approximately 83% of which are singletons, and 1.5% to 2% rests with the top ten. V lost 7 bases, J lost 5 bases, and 20 bases lay in between. This CDR3 contains 15 residues. CDR1 is LNHDA and CDR2 is SQIVND in the germline V gene (reference sequence). The sequenced material came from PBMCs. This clonotype was obtained from a man in his forties or fifties in good health and CMV-seronegative. J is TRBJ1-2 and V is TRBV19; D unclear. The CDR3 loop is CASTPVDGIAYGYTF. The CDR3, as DNA: TGTGCCAGTACCCCTGTTGACGGAATAGCTTATGGCTACACCTTC.